This TCR beta chain emerged from a study of Graves' ophthalmopathy and Graves' hyperthyroidism. Points from the study as a whole: Blood contained most expanded thyroid clonotypes exceeding 0.001 frequency.

Points on this clonotype: Antigen specificity is unknown.

Ineligible for inclusion were patients with other autoimmune diseases, uncontrolled infections, pregnancy or lactation. TCR beta CDR3 amplification used RNA transcripts. RT-PCR in the first round used HTBI primers; a second-round multiplex PCR followed. TCRdb passed the multiplex PCR reads through MiXCR, listing each CDR3 protein once. The data hold around 340,000 distinct CDR3 sequences, with 15% to 20% observed a single time. Germline assignment: CDR1 MNHEY and CDR2 SMNVEV (reference sequence). The CDR3 contains 14 residues. The ends were cut back, 4 bases at V and 4 bases at J, with 13 bases in the middle.

The sample taken for sequencing was peripheral blood. The chain couples TRBV27 to TRBJ1-2, with D perhaps matching TRBD1 (6 bases). This TCR was recovered from an adult man with Graves' ophthalmopathy. The CDR3 is CASSSRDTLYGYTF. The CDR3 nucleotides read TGTGCCAGCAGTTCCCGGGACACCCTCTATGGCTACACCTTC.